The present T cell receptor (beta chain) was sequenced within a study of T cells in Graves' hyperthyroidism and ophthalmopathy. Study-wide background: Pretreatment peripheral blood was obtained at initial diagnosis.

Trimming stripped 8 bases from V and 7 bases from J, with 14 bases between. Germline CDR1 is SNHLY and CDR2 is FYNNEI. The CDR3 extends over 13 amino acids. Study results and caveats: Through a model of 13 V-J features, ophthalmopathy was separated from stable hyperthyroidism.

The TCR beta CDR3 regions underwent amplification using RNA transcripts as the source. Initially, a first-round RT-PCR of the TCR CDR3 employed the HTBI primer set. TCRdb reprocessed the multiplex PCR reads with MiXCR, giving one entry per CDR3 protein. The table shows around 580,000 distinct CDR3 sequences, with roughly 17% occurring only once. Hyperthyroidism of Graves' type that showed no ophthalmopathy progression within 18 months was stable. On the basis of clinical symptoms, serum thyroxine and TRAb, thyroid ultrasound and orbital computed tomography, diagnoses were made. As for this clonotype: Its target is not known.

Sequenced sample: blood. This TCR came from a woman aged 18-29 years with Graves' hyperthyroidism. The rearrangement links TRBV2 to TRBJ2-2, with D perhaps TRBD2 (5 bases). CDR3 sequence: CASGLHGNGELFF. The DNA for the CDR3 is TGTGCCAGCGGACTGCATGGTAACGGGGAGCTGTTTTTT. The full variable domain, in which reference TRBV2 and TRBJ2-2 provide the parts outside the CDR3, is EPEVTQTPSHQVTQMGQEVILRCVPISNHLYFYWYRQILGQKVEFLVSFYNNEISEKSEIFDDQFSVERPDGSNFTLKIRSTKLEDSAMYFCASGLHGNGELFFGEGSRLTVL.